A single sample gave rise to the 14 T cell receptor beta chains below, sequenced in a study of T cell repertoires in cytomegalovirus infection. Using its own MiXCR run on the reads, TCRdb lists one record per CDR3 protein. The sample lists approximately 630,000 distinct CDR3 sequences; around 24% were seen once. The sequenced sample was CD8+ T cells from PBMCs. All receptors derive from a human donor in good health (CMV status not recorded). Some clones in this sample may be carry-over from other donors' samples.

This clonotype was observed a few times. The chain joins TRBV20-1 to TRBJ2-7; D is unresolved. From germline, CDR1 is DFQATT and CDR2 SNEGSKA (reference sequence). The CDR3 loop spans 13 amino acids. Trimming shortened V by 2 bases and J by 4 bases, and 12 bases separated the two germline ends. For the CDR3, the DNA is TGCAGTGCTAGAAGGGCCGATAGATACGAGCAGTACGTC. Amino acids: CSARRADRYEQYV.

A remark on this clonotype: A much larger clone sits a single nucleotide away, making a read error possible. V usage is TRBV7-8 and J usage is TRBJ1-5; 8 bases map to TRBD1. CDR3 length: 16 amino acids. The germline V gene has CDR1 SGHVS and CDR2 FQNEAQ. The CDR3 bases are TGTGCCAACAGCTTAGCGAAGACAGGGGCCAATCAGCCCCAGCATTTT. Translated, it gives CANSLAKTGANQPQHF.

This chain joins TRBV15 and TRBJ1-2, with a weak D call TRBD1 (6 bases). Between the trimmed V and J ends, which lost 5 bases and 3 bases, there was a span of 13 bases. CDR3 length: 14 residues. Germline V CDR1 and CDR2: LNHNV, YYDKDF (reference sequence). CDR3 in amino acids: CATSARGAYYGYTF. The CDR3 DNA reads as TGTGCCACCAGCGCCCGGGGGGCCTACTATGGCTACACCTTC.

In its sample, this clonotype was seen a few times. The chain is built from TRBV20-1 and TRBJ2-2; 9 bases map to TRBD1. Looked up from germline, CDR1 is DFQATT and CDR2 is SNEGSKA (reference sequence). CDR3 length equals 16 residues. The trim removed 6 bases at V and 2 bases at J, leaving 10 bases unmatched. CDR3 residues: CSAKDRGGDNTGELFF. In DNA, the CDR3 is TGCAGTGCAAAGGACAGGGGAGGGGATAACACCGGGGAGCTGTTTTTT.

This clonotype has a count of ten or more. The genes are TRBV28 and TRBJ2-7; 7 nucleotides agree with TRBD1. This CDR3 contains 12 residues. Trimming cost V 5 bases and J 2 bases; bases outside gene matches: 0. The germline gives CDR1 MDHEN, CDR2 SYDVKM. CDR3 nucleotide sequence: TGTGCCAGCAGTACAGGGGCCTACGAGCAGTACGTC. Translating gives CASSTGAYEQYV.

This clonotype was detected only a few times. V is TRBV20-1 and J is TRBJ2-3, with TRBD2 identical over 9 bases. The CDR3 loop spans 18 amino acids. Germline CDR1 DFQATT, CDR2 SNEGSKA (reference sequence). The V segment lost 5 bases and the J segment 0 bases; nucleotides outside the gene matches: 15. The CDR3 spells CSAHRAGGRIYSTDTQYF. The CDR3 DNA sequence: TGCAGTGCTCACCGAGCGGGGGGTAGAATCTACAGCACAGATACGCAGTATTTT.

The CDR3 loop is CATSSTQGLAKNIQYF. CDR3 sequence (DNA): TGTGCCACCAGCAGCACCCAGGGGCTAGCCAAAAACATTCAGTACTTC. The genes are TRBV15 and TRBJ2-4; a weak D match, TRBD1 (6 bases). Deletions cut 3 bases from V and 0 bases from J, with 12 bases between. Looked up from germline, CDR1 is LNHNV and CDR2 is YYDKDF (reference sequence). The CDR3 spans 16 residues.

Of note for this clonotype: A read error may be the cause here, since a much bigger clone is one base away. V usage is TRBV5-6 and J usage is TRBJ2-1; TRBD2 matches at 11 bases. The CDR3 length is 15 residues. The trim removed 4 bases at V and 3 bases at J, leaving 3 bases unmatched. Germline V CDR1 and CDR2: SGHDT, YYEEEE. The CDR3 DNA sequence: TGTGCCAGCAGCGCGGGACTAGCGGTCTACAATGAGCAGTTCTTC. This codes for CASSAGLAVYNEQFF.

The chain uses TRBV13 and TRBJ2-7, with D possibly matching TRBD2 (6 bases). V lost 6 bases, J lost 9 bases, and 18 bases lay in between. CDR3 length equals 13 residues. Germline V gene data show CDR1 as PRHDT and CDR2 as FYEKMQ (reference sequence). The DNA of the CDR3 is TGTGCCAGCAGTCTAGGGCGGGGACCTTGGCAGTACGTC. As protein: CASSLGRGPWQYV.

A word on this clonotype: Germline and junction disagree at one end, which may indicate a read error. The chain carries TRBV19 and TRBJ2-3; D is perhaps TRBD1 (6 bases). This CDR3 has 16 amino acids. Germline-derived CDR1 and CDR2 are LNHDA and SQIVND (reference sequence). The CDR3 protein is CTSSVDHRASTDTQYF. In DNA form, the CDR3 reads TGTACCAGTAGTGTCGACCACAGGGCGAGCACAGATACGCAGTATTTT.

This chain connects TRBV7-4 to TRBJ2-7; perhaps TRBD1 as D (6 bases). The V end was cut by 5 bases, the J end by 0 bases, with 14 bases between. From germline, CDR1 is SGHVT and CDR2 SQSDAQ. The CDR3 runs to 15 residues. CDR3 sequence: CASSPGQHFSYEQYF. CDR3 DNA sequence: TGTGCCAGCAGCCCAGGACAGCATTTCTCCTACGAGCAGTACTTC.

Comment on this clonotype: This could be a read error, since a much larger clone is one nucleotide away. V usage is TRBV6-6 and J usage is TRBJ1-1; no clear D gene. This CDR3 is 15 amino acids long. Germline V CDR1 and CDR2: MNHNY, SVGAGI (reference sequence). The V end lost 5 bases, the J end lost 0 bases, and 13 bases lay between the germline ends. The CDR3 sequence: CASSNHGYMNTEAFF. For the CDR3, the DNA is TGTGCCAGCAGTAATCATGGTTACATGAACACTGAAGCTTTCTTT.

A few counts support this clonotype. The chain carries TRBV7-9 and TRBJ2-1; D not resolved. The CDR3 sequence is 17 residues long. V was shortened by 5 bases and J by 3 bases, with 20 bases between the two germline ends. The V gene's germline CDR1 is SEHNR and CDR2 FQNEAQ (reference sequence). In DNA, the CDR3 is TGTGCCAGCAGCAAGTCCCAGATCGGGCCCTACTACAATGAGCAGTTCTTC. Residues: CASSKSQIGPYYNEQFF.

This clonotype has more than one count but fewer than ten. The CDR3 loop reads CASSLDGTEIYGYTF. CDR3 bases: TGTGCCAGCAGTCTGGACGGGACGGAAATATATGGCTACACCTTC. The gene calls are TRBV5-4 and TRBJ1-2; maybe TRBD1 (5 bases). The V gene's germline CDR1 is SGHNT and CDR2 YYREEE (reference sequence). Trimming pared 5 bases from V and 5 bases from J, leaving 19 bases between. CDR3 length equals 15 residues.